These T cell receptor beta chains were read from a single sample in a study of cytomegalovirus exposure and HLA in healthy donors. Sequenced by immunoSEQ multiplex PCR; TCRdb stores in-frame clones only, minus some. The sample carries about 170,000 clones, approximately 89% recorded once. The sequencing input was PBMCs. The source of these receptors is a man aged 18 to 30 in good health and CMV-seropositive. The CDR3 runs from the conserved cysteine through the conserved F or W. D genes are given only for firm matches. Expanded clones are given a class, and other clones once, few, many or no size at all.

clone size: NA
J gene: TRBJ2-1
V gene: TRBV5-1
D gene: TRBD2
CDR3 DNA: TGCGCCAGCAGCAAGACTAGCGTGGACAATGAGCAGTTCTTC
CDR3 protein: CASSKTSVDNEQFF

clone size: NA
J gene: TRBJ2-1
V gene: TRBV28
D gene: TRBD1
CDR3 DNA: TGTGCCAGCAGTTTTCGAGTTCCGGGACAGTCGATTGTCTTC
CDR3 protein: CASSFRVPGQSIVF

clone size: NA
J gene: TRBJ2-7
V gene: TRBV9
D gene: TRBD2
CDR3 DNA: TGTGCCAGCAGCTCTCGACTAGCGGGAGGTAGATCCTACGAGCAGTACTTC
CDR3 protein: CASSSRLAGGRSYEQYF

clone size: NA
J gene: TRBJ2-1
V gene: TRBV7-3
D gene: NA
CDR3 DNA: TGTGCCAGCAGCTCGTCTAGCGTCAATGAGCAGTTCTTC
CDR3 protein: CASSSSSVNEQFF

clone size: NA
J gene: TRBJ1-5
V gene: TRBV5-1
D gene: NA
CDR3 DNA: TGCGCCAGCAGCTTGGGCGGGGGAGGTCAGCCCCAGCATTTT
CDR3 protein: CASSLGGGGQPQHF

clone size: NA
J gene: TRBJ1-1
V gene: TRBV18
D gene: TRBD1
CDR3 DNA: TGTGCCAGCTCACCAAAGGTGGACAGGTTTGGAACTGAAGCTTTCTTT
CDR3 protein: CASSPKVDRFGTEAFF

clone size: NA
J gene: TRBJ1-2
V gene: TRBV5-6
D gene: TRBD1
CDR3 DNA: TGTGCCAGCAGCCTCCGGGACAGGGGAGGGGGCTACACCTTC
CDR3 protein: CASSLRDRGGGYTF

clone size: once
J gene: TRBJ1-2
V gene: TRBV11-3
D gene: TRBD1
CDR3 DNA: TGTGCCAGCAGCGCCACAGGGGTTTTGGGCTATGGCTACACCTTC
CDR3 protein: CASSATGVLGYGYTF

clone size: NA
J gene: TRBJ2-1
V gene: TRBV6-6
D gene: TRBD1
CDR3 DNA: TGTGCCAGCAGTAAATCGGGGGACAGGGGGTTAAATGAGCAGTTCTTC
CDR3 protein: CASSKSGDRGLNEQFF

clone size: NA
J gene: TRBJ2-3
V gene: TRBV6-1
D gene: TRBD2
CDR3 DNA: TGTGCCAGCAGTGGTTCTAGCGGGACCACAGATACGCAGTATTTT
CDR3 protein: CASSGSSGTTDTQYF

clone size: NA
J gene: TRBJ1-2
V gene: TRBV30
D gene: NA
CDR3 DNA: TGTGCCTTACCCCAGGGTCCCTATGGCTACACCTTC
CDR3 protein: CALPQGPYGYTF

clone size: NA
J gene: TRBJ1-3
V gene: TRBV5-1
D gene: NA
CDR3 DNA: TGCGCCAGCAGCCCCCCCGGCTCTGGAAACACCATATATTTT
CDR3 protein: CASSPPGSGNTIYF

clone size: NA
J gene: TRBJ2-5
V gene: TRBV6-6
D gene: TRBD1
CDR3 DNA: TGTGCCAGCAGTTTCTCCAGGGGGTACCAAGAGACCCAGTACTTC
CDR3 protein: CASSFSRGYQETQYF

clone size: NA
J gene: TRBJ2-1
V gene: TRBV7-9
D gene: NA
CDR3 DNA: TGTGCCAGCAGACTAGATGGCTCATATGAGCAGTTCTTC
CDR3 protein: CASRLDGSYEQFF

clone size: few
J gene: TRBJ2-7
V gene: TRBV2
D gene: NA
CDR3 DNA: TGTGCCAGCAGGGCCGACAGCTACGAGCAGTACTTC
CDR3 protein: CASRADSYEQYF

clone size: once
J gene: TRBJ1-5
V gene: TRBV6-1
D gene: TRBD1
CDR3 DNA: TGTGCCAGCAGTGAATACGCGACAGGGGGGAATCAGCCCCAGCATTTT
CDR3 protein: CASSEYATGGNQPQHF

clone size: NA
J gene: TRBJ2-7
V gene: TRBV10-1
D gene: NA
CDR3 DNA: TGCGCCAGCAGTGAGTCTCGAGACAGCTCCTACGAGCAGTACTTC
CDR3 protein: CASSESRDSSYEQYF

clone size: once
J gene: TRBJ2-5
V gene: TRBV15
D gene: NA
CDR3 DNA: TGTGCCACCAGCAGAGTGGCAGAAGAGACCCAGTACTTC
CDR3 protein: CATSRVAEETQYF

clone size: NA
J gene: TRBJ2-1
V gene: TRBV15
D gene: TRBD2
CDR3 DNA: TGTGCCACCAGCAGAGAGAGATTAGCGGGTCATTACAATGAGCAGTTCTTC
CDR3 protein: CATSRERLAGHYNEQFF

clone size: NA
J gene: TRBJ2-3
V gene: TRBV30
D gene: NA
CDR3 DNA: TGTGCCTGGAGTGTACTATATACGCAGTATTTT
CDR3 protein: CAWSVLYTQYF

clone size: NA
J gene: TRBJ2-2
V gene: TRBV5-6
D gene: NA
CDR3 DNA: TGTGCCAGCAGCTTGGAGGGGGGGAGAGGCGGGGAGCTGTTTTTT
CDR3 protein: CASSLEGGRGGELFF

clone size: NA
J gene: TRBJ2-1
V gene: TRBV5-1
D gene: NA
CDR3 DNA: TGCGCCAGCAGCTTAGGCATGGGTGGCGGGCATTCCTACAATGAGCAGTTCTTC
CDR3 protein: CASSLGMGGGHSYNEQFF

clone size: NA
J gene: TRBJ2-5
V gene: TRBV2
D gene: TRBD1
CDR3 DNA: TGTGCCAGCCCTCGAGGTCTAGGGGGCGATCCATCGGAGACCCAGTACTTC
CDR3 protein: CASPRGLGGDPSETQYF

clone size: NA
J gene: TRBJ2-5
V gene: TRBV14
D gene: TRBD1
CDR3 DNA: TGTGCCAGCAGCGGCCGACAGGGAACAATTATCCAAGAGACCCAGTACTTC
CDR3 protein: CASSGRQGTIIQETQYF

clone size: NA
J gene: TRBJ2-1
V gene: TRBV5-4
D gene: TRBD2
CDR3 DNA: TGTGCCAGCAGCATTCGTCGGGGCGGGAGAGCCTACAATGAGCAGTTCTTC
CDR3 protein: CASSIRRGGRAYNEQFF